What follows are 17 T cell receptor beta chains derived from one specimen sequenced in a study of T cell responses to AZD1222 COVID-19 vaccine. Sequenced by immunoSEQ multiplex PCR; TCRdb stores in-frame clones only, minus some. This sample carries fewer than 120,000 clones, around 81% of them seen once, and the ten largest clones take about 4.5%. Sequencing was performed on peripheral blood, taken on day 0 of AZD1222 vaccination. Receptors originate from an adult in good health.

The V and J genes are TRBV24-1 and TRBJ2-5, with D unclear. Germline V CDR1 and CDR2: KGHDR, SFDVKD. Trimming left V 1 base short and J 0 bases short, with 8 bases between. The CDR3 is 15 residues long. The CDR3 reads CATSDFTEYQETQYF. CDR3 DNA: TGTGCCACCAGTGATTTCACAGAGTACCAAGAGACCCAGTACTTC.

This clone was recorded a few times. The genes are TRBV18 and TRBJ2-5; no clear D gene. This CDR3 spans 11 amino acids. Germline-derived CDR1 and CDR2 are KGHSH and LQKENI. Trimming stripped 3 bases from V and 1 base from J, with 0 bases between. CDR3 amino acids: CASSPQETQYF. The CDR3 DNA sequence: TGTGCCAGCTCACCCCAAGAGACCCAGTACTTC. Together with reference TRBV18 and TRBJ2-5, the CDR3 gives the full variable domain: NAGVMQNPRHLVRRRGQEARLRCSPMKGHSHVYWYRQLPEEGLKFMVYLQKENIIDESGMPKERFSAEFPKEGPSILRIQQVVRGDSAAYFCASSPQETQYFGPGTRLLVL.

This chain uses TRBV5-1 with TRBJ1-6; 9 bases line up with TRBD1. The junction had 6 bases not matched to a gene; V was cut back by 4 bases and J by 10 bases. The germline V gene has CDR1 SGHRS and CDR2 YFSETQ. CDR3 length: 14 residues. CDR3 sequence: CASSQGQGGSPLHF. The CDR3 region has the DNA TGCGCCAGCAGCCAGGGACAGGGCGGGTCACCCCTCCACTTT.

The chain couples TRBV6-5 to TRBJ1-4; 9 positions agree with TRBD1. V trimming: 0 bases; J trimming: 7 bases; junction bases outside the gene matches: 3. CDR1 and CDR2 from the germline V gene are MNHEY and SVGAGI. This CDR3 has 15 amino acids. CDR3 sequence (DNA): TGTGCCAGCAGTTACTCGGGACAGGGCGTTGAAAAACTGTTTTTT. Protein: CASSYSGQGVEKLFF.

Written as DNA, the CDR3 is TGTGCCAGCAGTTTAAACTCTGGGGCCAACGTCCTGACTTTC. Translation gives CASSLNSGANVLTF. The chain couples TRBV7-9 to TRBJ2-6; D is ambiguous. The CDR3 is 14 residues long. V lost 6 bases and J 0 bases, leaving 6 bases between the germline ends. Per germline, CDR1 SEHNR and CDR2 FQNEAQ (reference sequence).

The rearrangement joins TRBV9 to TRBJ2-3; D is undetermined. Germline V gene sequence: CDR1 SGDLS, CDR2 YYNGEE. With 0 bases removed from V and 0 bases from J, the gap between germline ends came to 14 bases. The CDR3 is 17 residues long. The DNA of the CDR3 is TGTGCCAGCAGCGTAGACGGCGGAATCTCTAGCACAGATACGCAGTATTTT. Amino acid sequence: CASSVDGGISSTDTQYF.

This clone showed up just once. The chain couples TRBV12-5 to TRBJ1-6, with D unclear. The CDR3 spans 13 residues. In germline, CDR1 is LGHNT, CDR2 FRNRAP. The ends were cut back, 3 bases at V and 6 bases at J, with 6 bases in the middle. The CDR3 here is CASGLGGNSPLHF. The CDR3 DNA reads as TGTGCTAGTGGTTTAGGTGGTAATTCACCCCTCCACTTT.

The chain has TRBV6-5 and TRBJ1-5; TRBD1 might be the D (5 bases). Germline CDR1 MNHEY, CDR2 SVGAGI. Trimming pared 4 bases from V and 7 bases from J, leaving 8 bases between. This CDR3 comprises 12 residues. CDR3 sequence (DNA): TGTGCCAGCAGTTTTCAGGGACAGCCCCAGCATTTT. Its protein is CASSFQGQPQHF.

This rearrangement joins TRBV4-1 to TRBJ2-4, with D maybe TRBD1 (6 bases). V dropped 6 bases and J dropped 5 bases, with 32 bases sitting between them. CDR1 is MGHRA and CDR2 is YSYEKL in the germline V gene. This CDR3 has 20 residues. CDR3 residues: CASRPEWGRVVGASQNIQYF. The CDR3 bases are TGCGCCAGCAGACCCGAATGGGGGCGGGTAGTGGGGGCTAGCCAAAACATTCAGTACTTC.

J is TRBJ2-3 and V is TRBV3-1 (or the pseudogene TRBV3-2); 14 bases fit TRBD2. The germline V gene encodes CDR1 LGHDT and CDR2 YNNKEL (reference sequence). V lost 2 bases and J lost 3; bases outside the gene matches: 10. CDR3 length equals 19 residues. The CDR3 DNA follows: TGTGCCAGCAGCCAACAACACGGGGGACTAGCGGGGGCGACAGATACGCAGTATTTT. It yields the protein CASSQQHGGLAGATDTQYF.

This sequence joins TRBV6-5 and TRBJ1-6; D not resolved. Germline V gene data show CDR1 as MNHEY and CDR2 as SVGAGI. V was shortened by 6 bases and J by 6 bases, with 9 bases between the two germline ends. The CDR3 has 13 amino acids. The CDR3 here is CASRERLNSPLHF. The CDR3 DNA follows: TGTGCCAGCAGGGAGAGGCTTAATTCACCCCTCCACTTT.

The chain links TRBV27 to TRBJ1-2; D not resolved. CDR1 MNHEY and CDR2 SMNVEV come from the germline V gene (reference sequence). The V and J ends lost 4 bases and 0 bases respectively, with 9 bases between them. The CDR3 length is 14 residues. This CDR3 reads CASSSPRSNYGYTF. DNA of the CDR3: TGTGCCAGCAGTTCCCCGCGTTCTAACTATGGCTACACCTTC.

V usage is TRBV13 and J usage is TRBJ2-3, with 10 bases that match TRBD2. Germline CDR1 and CDR2: PRHDT and FYEKMQ (reference sequence). The CDR3 sequence is 21 residues long. Unmatched junction bases numbered 21, after V lost 4 bases and J lost 2 bases. The CDR3 loop is CASSSSSRSSGGQTNTDTQYF. CDR3 coding DNA: TGTGCCAGCAGCTCAAGCTCGAGATCTAGCGGGGGCCAGACAAACACAGATACGCAGTATTTT.

The rearrangement links TRBV6-2 or TRBV6-3 to TRBJ1-5; D ambiguous. The germline V gene has CDR1 MNHEY and CDR2 SVGEGT. The CDR3 length is 14 residues. Trimming removed 5 bases at V and 0 bases at J, with 8 bases between. CDR3 coding DNA: TGTGCCAGCAGTAATAGCCATAGCAATCAGCCCCAGCATTTT. Protein sequence: CASSNSHSNQPQHF.

V is TRBV9 and J is TRBJ2-1; the match to TRBD1 covers 8 bases. Germline CDR1 and CDR2: SGDLS and YYNGEE. The ends lost 4 bases at V and 8 bases at J; junction bases unmatched: 11. This CDR3 spans 15 amino acids. CDR3 DNA sequence: TGTGCCAGCAGCTTCCAGGGGGCGCAGGGATATGAGCAGTTCTTC. Amino acids: CASSFQGAQGYEQFF.

V gene TRBV6-1 combines with J gene TRBJ1-6; D uncertain. V lost 1 base, J lost 7 bases, and 8 bases lay in between. The germline V gene encodes CDR1 MNHNS and CDR2 SASEGT. This CDR3 is built from 14 residues. The CDR3: CASSEGPGNSPLHF. The DNA of the CDR3 is TGTGCCAGCAGTGAAGGACCGGGGAATTCACCCCTCCACTTT.

The chain is built from TRBV14 and TRBJ1-2, with TRBD1 matching 7 bases. This CDR3 comprises 14 residues. The ends lost 4 bases at V and 6 bases at J; junction bases unmatched: 8. Per the germline V gene, CDR1 is SGHDN and CDR2 is FVKESK. Here the CDR3 DNA reads TGTGCCAGCAGCCTACAAGTTACAGGGGATGGCTACACCTTC. Its protein product is CASSLQVTGDGYTF.